A selection of T cell receptor beta chains follows, all from one sample in a study of cytomegalovirus exposure and HLA in healthy donors. Data came from immunoSEQ multiplex PCR; TCRdb stores just in-frame clones and leaves some out. The repertoire consists of 150,000 to 200,000 clones, with about 80% occurring once and the leading ten covering 9% to 10%. Material: PBMCs. These receptors originate from a man aged 18 to 30 in good health and CMV-seropositive. CDR3s include the opening cysteine and the closing phenylalanine or tryptophan. D genes are given only for firm matches. Rows give clone size only sometimes, using once, few, many, or a class for an expanded clone.

d_call	v_call	cdr3_length	j_call	clone_size	cdr3_aa	cdr3_nt
TRBD1	TRBV6-5	14	TRBJ1-2	.	CASSDSTTGGGYTF	TGTGCCAGCAGTGACTCGACGACAGGGGGCGGCTACACCTTC
.	TRBV6-5	14	TRBJ1-2	few	CASSYSFQDYGYTF	TGTGCCAGCAGTTACTCGTTCCAGGACTATGGCTACACCTTC
TRBD1	TRBV6-1	15	TRBJ1-2	.	CASSEVAGGWDGYTF	TGTGCCAGCAGTGAAGTGGCAGGGGGCTGGGATGGCTACACCTTC
.	TRBV5-4	13	TRBJ1-1	few	CASSFDKNTEAFF	TGTGCCAGCAGCTTCGACAAGAACACTGAAGCTTTCTTT
TRBD2	TRBV6-4	20	TRBJ2-3	few	CASSDDRWTSGYRGTDTQYF	TGTGCCAGCAGTGACGACCGATGGACTAGCGGTTATAGGGGCACAGATACGCAGTATTTT
.	TRBV7-2	13	TRBJ1-1	.	CASSLVFRTEAFF	TGTGCCAGCAGCCTTGTTTTCCGCACTGAAGCTTTCTTT
.	TRBV19	17	TRBJ1-2	.	CASSIEGRVVRLDGYTF	TGTGCCAGTAGTATAGAGGGCAGGGTGGTGCGTTTGGATGGCTACACCTTC
TRBD1	TRBV5-1	16	TRBJ2-3	.	CASSLSGQGRADTQYF	TGCGCCAGCAGCTTGTCAGGACAGGGAAGGGCAGATACGCAGTATTTT
.	TRBV5-1	16	TRBJ1-1	.	CASSLLTRPSNTEAFF	TGCGCCAGCAGCTTACTAACAAGGCCCTCTAACACTGAAGCTTTCTTT
.	TRBV5-1	13	TRBJ2-3	.	CARGGRDPPRRYF	TGCGCCAGGGGGGGGCGGGATCCTCCGAGGCGGTATTTT
TRBD2	TRBV10-2	15	TRBJ2-7	.	CASRDLTSGRYEQYF	TGCGCCAGCAGAGATTTGACTAGCGGACGATACGAGCAGTACTTC
.	TRBV4-1	13	TRBJ1-1	.	CASSGGDYTEAFF	TGCGCCAGCAGCGGGGGGGACTACACTGAAGCTTTCTTT
TRBD1	TRBV4-1	16	TRBJ2-3	.	CASSQLTGGWPDTQYF	TGCGCCAGCAGCCAACTAACAGGGGGCTGGCCAGATACGCAGTATTTT
TRBD2	TRBV4-1	15	TRBJ2-7	.	CASSREGQGSSEQYF	TGCGCCAGCAGCCGGGAGGGCCAGGGCTCCAGCGAGCAGTACTTC
TRBD1	TRBV6-1	13	TRBJ2-7	.	CASSEWTGYEQYF	TGTGCCAGCAGTGAATGGACAGGCTACGAGCAGTACTTC
.	TRBV10-1	15	TRBJ2-5	.	CASSESSAGRETQYF	TGCGCCAGCAGTGAGTCGTCGGCGGGACGGGAGACCCAGTACTTC
.	TRBV29-1	15	TRBJ2-5	.	CSVEDQGQLQETQYF	TGCAGCGTTGAAGATCAGGGGCAGCTTCAAGAGACCCAGTACTTC
TRBD2	TRBV5-1	14	TRBJ2-5	.	CASNRREGQETQYF	TGCGCCAGCAACAGGAGGGAGGGCCAAGAGACCCAGTACTTC
TRBD2	TRBV5-6	16	TRBJ2-3	.	CASSPSGVTSTDTQYF	TGTGCCAGCAGCCCTAGCGGGGTTACTAGCACAGATACGCAGTATTTT
TRBD1	TRBV7-2	13	TRBJ1-1	.	CASSSPDRAKAFF	TGTGCCAGCAGCTCCCCGGACAGGGCAAAAGCTTTCTTT
.	TRBV6-1	16	TRBJ1-6	.	CASSVKASSYNSPLHF	TGTGCCAGCAGTGTAAAAGCTAGCTCCTATAATTCACCCCTCCACTTT
.	TRBV28	15	TRBJ1-5	once	CASSLSSGLNQPQHF	TGTGCCAGCAGTTTAAGCTCAGGGCTCAATCAGCCCCAGCATTTT
.	TRBV6-1	12	TRBJ1-1	few	CASSVTGSEAFF	TGTGCCAGCAGTGTGACGGGGTCTGAAGCTTTCTTT
TRBD2	TRBV5-1	14	TRBJ2-7	.	CASTLAGVSGEQYF	TGCGCCAGCACCCTAGCGGGAGTATCGGGCGAGCAGTACTTC
TRBD2	TRBV5-4	16	TRBJ2-7	few	CASSQASGGSSYEQYF	TGTGCCAGCAGCCAAGCTAGCGGAGGAAGCTCCTACGAGCAGTACTTC
.	TRBV12-5	15	TRBJ1-1	once	CASGLVQGVNTEAFF	TGTGCTAGTGGTTTGGTTCAAGGGGTGAACACTGAAGCTTTCTTT
.	TRBV10-3	14	TRBJ1-4	.	CAISDGNQREKLFF	TGTGCCATCAGTGACGGCAACCAGCGGGAAAAACTGTTTTTT
TRBD1	TRBV6-5	15	TRBJ2-2	.	CASGKGQGKTGELFF	TGTGCCAGCGGAAAGGGACAGGGGAAGACCGGGGAGCTGTTTTTT
TRBD1	TRBV10-3	14	TRBJ2-7	.	CATLGQGATYEQYF	TGTGCCACCCTCGGACAGGGGGCGACCTACGAGCAGTACTTC
.	TRBV27	15	TRBJ2-3	once	CASSFSLVGRDTQYF	TGTGCCAGCAGTTTCTCACTAGTGGGCCGGGATACGCAGTATTTT
.	TRBV11-2	15	TRBJ2-2	.	CASSSVRGATGELFF	TGTGCCAGCAGCTCGGTTCGTGGGGCCACCGGGGAGCTGTTTTTT
.	TRBV5-1	15	TRBJ1-2	.	CASSLDGRQGYGYTF	TGCGCCAGCAGCTTGGACGGGAGGCAGGGCTATGGCTACACCTTC
TRBD2	TRBV27	16	TRBJ2-2	once	CASSFSGGTNTGELFF	TGTGCCAGCAGTTTTTCGGGGGGTACGAACACCGGGGAGCTGTTTTTT
.	TRBV27	13	TRBJ1-2	.	CASSSTLGSGYTF	TGTGCCAGCAGTTCCACATTGGGGAGCGGCTACACCTTC
TRBD1	TRBV2	15	TRBJ1-1	.	CASSTNRQGGVEAFF	TGTGCCAGCAGCACGAATCGACAGGGAGGCGTTGAAGCTTTCTTT
TRBD2	TRBV2	15	TRBJ2-1	.	CASKKAGSSYNEQFF	TGTGCCAGCAAGAAAGCGGGGAGCTCCTACAATGAGCAGTTCTTC
.	TRBV25-1	13	TRBJ1-5	.	CASSDTEDQPQHF	TGTGCCAGCAGTGACACAGAAGATCAGCCCCAGCATTTT
TRBD1	TRBV15	18	TRBJ1-2	.	CATSRDGLHGTGIGGYTF	TGTGCCACCAGCAGAGATGGGTTGCACGGGACAGGGATCGGTGGCTACACCTTC
TRBD2	TRBV9	15	TRBJ2-5	.	CASSTTSGLQETQYF	TGTGCCAGCAGCACGACTAGCGGTTTACAAGAGACCCAGTACTTC
.	TRBV2	12	TRBJ1-2	.	CASSEQADGYTF	TGTGCCAGCAGTGAACAGGCCGATGGCTACACCTTC
.	TRBV19	13	TRBJ2-7	.	CASSLLGSQEQYF	TGTGCCAGTAGTCTTCTGGGCAGCCAGGAGCAGTACTTC
TRBD1	TRBV7-8	16	TRBJ1-2	.	CASTSLGDREFGGYTF	TGTGCCAGCACCTCTTTGGGGGACAGGGAATTTGGTGGCTACACCTTC
TRBD2	TRBV5-1	15	TRBJ2-7	.	CASSPGLAADYEQYF	TGCGCCAGCAGCCCCGGACTAGCGGCGGACTACGAGCAGTACTTC
TRBD1	TRBV5-1	16	TRBJ1-2	.	CASSNPKTGPNYGYTF	TGCGCCAGCAGTAATCCAAAGACAGGGCCCAACTATGGCTACACCTTC
TRBD2	TRBV5-1	16	TRBJ2-7	.	CASSGLTSGRSYEQYF	TGCGCCAGCAGCGGCCTTACTAGCGGGAGATCCTACGAGCAGTACTTC
TRBD2	TRBV27	16	TRBJ2-1	.	CASSLYAGEAYNEQFF	TGTGCCAGCAGTTTATACGCGGGAGAGGCCTACAATGAGCAGTTCTTC
.	TRBV30	15	TRBJ1-1	.	CAWKPGATMNTEAFF	TGTGCCTGGAAACCAGGGGCCACCATGAACACTGAAGCTTTCTTT
.	TRBV11-2	15	TRBJ1-3	.	CASSLEGGSGNTIYF	TGTGCCAGCAGCTTAGAGGGGGGCTCTGGAAACACCATATATTTT
.	TRBV28	16	TRBJ2-7	.	CASSTLKTRKSYEQYF	TGTGCCAGCAGTACCTTAAAAACTAGAAAATCCTACGAGCAGTACTTC
.	TRBV5-4	14	TRBJ2-5	.	CASSPITEQETQYF	TGTGCCAGCAGCCCGATAACAGAGCAAGAGACCCAGTACTTC
TRBD1	TRBV5-6	14	TRBJ1-2	.	CASSLDDRGYGYTF	TGTGCCAGCAGCTTGGATGACAGGGGTTATGGCTACACCTTC
.	TRBV7-2	13	TRBJ1-1	.	CASSYTSNTEAFF	TGTGCCAGCAGCTACACCTCGAACACTGAAGCTTTCTTT
TRBD2	TRBV5-4	15	TRBJ2-7	.	CASSLGSGGAYEQYF	TGTGCCAGCAGCTTGGGCAGCGGGGGGGCCTACGAGCAGTACTTC
.	TRBV10-1	14	TRBJ2-2	.	CASSSRGLGGELFF	TGCGCCAGCAGTTCGAGGGGACTGGGCGGGGAGCTGTTTTTT
TRBD1	TRBV19	14	TRBJ1-3	.	CASNRGSSGNTIYF	TGTGCCAGTAACAGGGGGAGCTCTGGAAACACCATATATTTT
TRBD2	TRBV7-9	17	TRBJ2-3	.	CASSLGGLVGEPDTQYF	TGTGCCAGCAGCTTAGGGGGACTAGTGGGAGAGCCCGATACGCAGTATTTT
TRBD1	TRBV15	12	TRBJ2-7	.	CATSGDSYEQYF	TGTGCCACCAGCGGGGACAGCTACGAGCAGTACTTC